This passage covers 9 T cell receptor beta chains from one sample sequenced in a study of CD8 T cells in ankylosing spondylitis. TCRdb analysed the 5' RACE reads with MiXCR anew, one entry per CDR3 protein. Here the sample spans fewer than 450,000 distinct CDR3 sequences, 15% to 20% being singletons. Their antigens are not known. Study findings and constraints: There was a TCR beta motif, made of several highly homologous variants, that appeared characteristic of ankylosing spondylitis blood.

Sequenced material: blood, either unsorted or a sorted T cell fraction (not recorded which). The receptor set was obtained from a male donor with ankylosing spondylitis.

The V call is TRBV5-1, the J call TRBJ2-5; 7 positions match TRBD2. CDR3 length: 13 residues. Germline-derived CDR1 and CDR2 are SGHRS and YFSETQ. The V gene end was trimmed by 4 bases and the J gene end by 5 bases; junction bases not matched to a gene: 5. The CDR3 loop is CASSHRGGETQYF. The DNA of the CDR3 is TGCGCCAGCAGCCACCGGGGAGGGGAGACCCAGTACTTC. Filled out from reference TRBV5-1 and TRBJ2-5, the complete variable domain reads KAGVTQTPRYLIKTRGQQVTLSCSPISGHRSVSWYQQTPGQGLQFLFEYFSETQRNKGNFPGRFSGRQFSNSRSEMNVSTLELGDSALYLCASSHRGGETQYFGPGTRLLVL.

Only a few counts were recorded for this clonotype. This chain connects TRBV3-1 to TRBJ1-1, with 7 positions matching TRBD1. V shed 3 bases, J shed 6 bases, and the junction held 10 bases outside the gene matches. Germline lookup yields CDR1 LGHDT and CDR2 YNNKEL (reference sequence). The CDR3 has 15 residues. Here the CDR3 reads CASSHHNRGRAEAFF. In DNA form, the CDR3 reads TGTGCCAGCAGCCATCATAACAGGGGACGCGCTGAAGCTTTCTTT.

V gene TRBV5-1 combines with J gene TRBJ2-3; maybe TRBD1 (5 bases). This CDR3 region has 13 residues. Germline CDR1 is SGHRS and CDR2 is YFSETQ. V lost 4 bases to trimming and J lost 6 bases, with 12 bases between them. The CDR3, as DNA: TGCGCCAGCAGCCAAAATAAGGGGGATACGCAGTATTTT. It codes for CASSQNKGDTQYF.

This clonotype has ten or more counts. The V gene is TRBV12-3 or TRBV12-4, the J gene TRBJ2-1, with 15 positions matching TRBD2. The CDR3 consists of 16 residues. Trimming removed 4 bases from V and 8 bases from J; junction bases left unmatched: 6. CDR3 residues: CASSSSGTSGRYEQFF. The CDR3 DNA is TGTGCCAGCAGTTCCTCCGGGACTAGCGGGAGGTATGAGCAGTTCTTC.

As concerns this clonotype: Compared with germline, one end of the junction differs, possibly owing to a read error. The CDR3 loop reads CVSSLGTRGYNEQFF. DNA of the CDR3: TGTGTCAGCAGTTTAGGGACTAGGGGATACAATGAGCAGTTCTTC. The rearrangement uses TRBV12-3 or TRBV12-4 and TRBJ2-1; TRBD2 agrees at 8 bases. The CDR3 runs to 15 residues.

V is TRBV29-1 and J is TRBJ1-1, with D uncertain. Germline V gene sequence: CDR1 SQVTM, CDR2 ANQGSEA. This CDR3 spans 13 amino acids. Trimming cost V 0 bases and J 0 bases, with 5 bases left between them. The CDR3 sequence: CSVEDLMNTEAFF. DNA of the CDR3: TGCAGCGTTGAAGATTTGATGAACACTGAAGCTTTCTTT.

The genes are TRBV20-1 and TRBJ2-7; 9 bases fit TRBD2. CDR1 DFQATT and CDR2 SNEGSKA come from the germline V gene (reference sequence). The CDR3 is 13 amino acids. V was pared by 6 bases and J by 6 bases, with 9 bases of the junction left unmatched. CDR3 loop: CSAELSGGGEQYF. CDR3 bases: TGCAGTGCAGAACTTAGCGGGGGAGGCGAGCAGTACTTC.

This chain joins TRBV27 and TRBJ2-1; D is perhaps TRBD2 (5 bases). The CDR3 loop spans 12 amino acids. V was cut by 2 bases and J by 9 bases, with 8 bases left in between. CDR1 is MNHEY and CDR2 is SMNVEV in the germline V gene (reference sequence). CDR3 sequence (DNA): TGTGCCAGCAGTTTAGGTGAGGGTGAGCAGTTCTTC. Protein sequence: CASSLGEGEQFF.

This clonotype has more than one count but fewer than ten. The CDR3 protein is CSARGSYQETQYF. The CDR3 region has the DNA TGCAGTGCTAGAGGAAGTTACCAAGAGACCCAGTACTTC. V is TRBV20-1 and J is TRBJ2-5; no clear D. Trimming stripped 1 base from V and 0 bases from J, with 6 bases between. The CDR3 has 13 amino acids. Germline CDR1 is DFQATT and CDR2 is SNEGSKA (reference sequence).